This T cell receptor (beta chain) came from a study of T-cell memory formation after mild COVID-19. As for the study in general: Largely donor-specific sequence clusters came from a couple of donors. Findings and caveats of the study: Clones contracting over day 15 to 85 were CD4/CD8 balanced, with later expanders leaning CD4+. Within pre-infection memory, some responding clones were found, suggesting cross-reactive memory joined.

The 5'RACE method, run with constant-segment primers, produced TCR alpha and TCR beta cDNA libraries (carrying sample barcodes and UMIs). TCRdb reprocessed the 5' RACE reads with MiXCR, giving one entry per CDR3 protein. The sample includes approximately 500,000 distinct CDR3 sequences, roughly 23% of them seen just once. In this sample, this clonotype turned up a few times. Its specificity is not known. The junction had 14 bases not matched to a gene; V was cut back by 5 bases and J by 5 bases. Germline CDR1 and CDR2: LNHNV and YYDKDF (reference sequence). The CDR3 spans 17 residues. The sequence came from an adult woman who had mild COVID-19 (a few samples of this study predate the infection). Cell type and time point are not known. Source material: PBMCs or a T cell subset sorted from them (not recorded which). The V and J genes are TRBV15 and TRBJ2-7, with TRBD1 matching 11 bases. For the CDR3, the DNA is TGTGCCACCAGCCGACCATCCTGGACAGGGGGCTTGAACGAGCAGTACTTC. It codes for CATSRPSWTGGLNEQYF. Full variable domain (rest looked up from reference TRBV15 and TRBJ2-7): DAMVIQNPRYQVTQFGKPVTLSCSQTLNHNVMYWYQQKSSQAPKLLFHYYDKDFNNEADTPDNFQSRRPNTSFCFLDIRSPGLGDTAMYLCATSRPSWTGGLNEQYFGPGTRLTVT.